Reported below is one T cell receptor (beta chain). Its antigen is unidentified. The entry originates in a study of CD8+ T cells in alopecia areata. The study's findings and limits: Among the top 100, expanded CD8+ clones, as well as scalp clonality, were significantly decreased by tofacitinib. Many expanded lesional clones persisted during tofacitinib (in both scalp and blood). Higher clonality was seen in lesional scalp than in normal scalp, especially in alopecia totalis/universalis.

Sequencing templates came from extracted RNA that was reverse transcribed into cDNA. Sequenced by immunoSEQ multiplex PCR; TCRdb stores in-frame clones only, minus some. Of 110,000 or so clones in the sample, roughly three fifths were seen once. As for treatment: oral pan-JAK inhibitor, 5-10 mg twice daily. The CDR3 covers 16 residues. V lost 4 bases to trimming and J lost 9 bases; unmatched junction nucleotides: 12. In germline, CDR1 is MNHNS, CDR2 SASEGT. The sequence derives from a human donor with alopecia areata. Sequencing used CD4+ T cells sorted from blood, obtained at week 24, from a patient treated with tofacitinib. This chain uses TRBV6-1 with TRBJ1-6; 7 nucleotides match TRBD1. The CDR3 loop reads CASSGQGPAGGSPLHF. The CDR3 DNA is TGTGCCAGCAGTGGACAGGGCCCGGCCGGGGGTTCACCCCTCCACTTT.